Listed here are 11 T cell receptor beta chains from one sample, sequenced in a study of post-analysis software for immune sequencing data. Regarding the study as a whole: Higher frequency in patients than in controls was seen for about 5 TRBV segments, with TRBV5-6, TRBV5-1 and TRBV20-1 among them.

Included in the TCR beta cDNA libraries were unique molecular identifiers. TCRdb called the PCR reads again in MiXCR, with one record for every CDR3 protein. The repertoire holds 400,000 to 500,000 distinct CDR3 sequences, with 39% as singletons. No antigen has been identified for these receptors. Sequences were obtained from blood. All receptors come from a girl aged 2-10 years with multiple sclerosis.

This clonotype occurred a few times. V usage is TRBV7-9 and J usage is TRBJ2-3; 9 nucleotides match TRBD2. CDR1 and CDR2 from the germline V gene are SEHNR and FQNEAQ (reference sequence). The CDR3 has 14 amino acids. The ends lost 6 bases at V and 4 bases at J; junction bases unmatched: 5. As DNA, the CDR3 is TGTGCCAGCAGGCTAGCGGGGTACTCAGATACGCAGTATTTT. Its translation: CASRLAGYSDTQYF. The variable domain in full, completed from reference TRBV7-9 and TRBJ2-3, reads DTGVSQNPRHKITKRGQNVTFRCDPISEHNRLYWYRQTLGQGPEFLTYFQNEAQLEKSRLLSDRFSAERPKGSFSTLEIQRTEQGDSAMYLCASRLAGYSDTQYFGPGTRLTVL.

A remark on this clonotype: Germline is not matched at one junction end, which may reflect a read error. The chain uses TRBV10-3 and TRBJ2-5; the D gene is possibly TRBD1 (5 bases). The CDR3 is 15 amino acids. Germline values: CDR1 ENHRY, CDR2 SYGVKD. The CDR3 region is CAIRFAQGTQGTQYF. In DNA form, the CDR3 reads TGTGCCATCAGGTTCGCGCAGGGTACCCAAGGGACCCAGTACTTC.

The rearrangement uses TRBV29-1 and TRBJ2-5; 12 bases agree with TRBD1. The CDR3 runs to 15 residues. Germline CDR1 is SQVTM and CDR2 is ANQGSEA. Trimming at V came to 6 bases and at J to 4 bases, leaving 9 bases not matched to a gene. The CDR3 nucleotides are TGCAGCGTAGCGGGACAGGGGGCAATTGGAGAGACCCAGTACTTC. Translation: CSVAGQGAIGETQYF.

CDR3 coding DNA: TGCAGTGCTGGTCGGGTTGGGGGCGCTGAAGCTTTCTTT. It codes for CSAGRVGGAEAFF. The genes are TRBV20-1 and TRBJ1-1; a weak D match, TRBD1 (6 bases). Germline V CDR1 and CDR2: DFQATT, SNEGSKA (reference sequence). V was shortened by 5 bases and J by 6 bases, with 16 bases between the two germline ends. The CDR3 is 13 amino acids.

This chain connects TRBV7-9 to TRBJ2-5; a weak D match, TRBD2 (6 bases). The J call may be mistaken, given a closer DNA end match to TRBJ2-7. Germline loops: CDR1 SEHNR, CDR2 FQNEAQ (reference sequence). CDR3 size: 14 residues. The CDR3 sequence: CASSPHGTVYEQYF. In DNA, the CDR3 is TGTGCCAGCAGCCCGCACGGGACTGTCTACGAGCAGTACTTC.

The genes are TRBV7-2 and TRBJ2-1; 8 nucleotides line up with TRBD1. This CDR3 comprises 15 residues. The ends lost 2 bases at V and 4 bases at J; junction bases unmatched: 4. Germline CDR1 is SGHTA and CDR2 is FQGNSA. CDR3 sequence: CASSLTRDRYNEQFF. CDR3 sequence (DNA): TGTGCCAGCAGCTTAACGCGGGACAGGTACAATGAGCAGTTCTTC. The variable domain in full, completed from reference TRBV7-2 and TRBJ2-1, reads GAGVSQSPSNKVTEKGKDVELRCDPISGHTALYWYRQSLGQGLEFLIYFQGNSAPDKSGLPSDRFSAERTGGSVSTLTIQRTQQEDSAVYLCASSLTRDRYNEQFFGPGTRLTVL.

The table lists this clonotype with a few counts. The chain is built from TRBV27 and TRBJ1-2; D not resolved. The germline gives CDR1 MNHEY, CDR2 SMNVEV (reference sequence). V was shortened by 4 bases and J by 0 bases, with 12 bases between the two germline ends. The CDR3 has 15 amino acids. The CDR3, as DNA: TGTGCCAGCAGTTCCTCGACGCTAGCTAACTATGGCTACACCTTC. The encoded protein is CASSSSTLANYGYTF.

The V and J genes are TRBV7-9 and TRBJ2-3, with D tentatively TRBD1 or TRBD2 (5 bases each). The germline V gene encodes CDR1 SEHNR and CDR2 FQNEAQ (reference sequence). Trimming cost V 7 bases and J 5 bases, with 16 bases left between them. The CDR3 runs 14 residues. As DNA, the CDR3 is TGTGCCAGCATGAGGGACCTGAGAGGAGATACGCAGTATTTT. Its translation: CASMRDLRGDTQYF.

This clonotype turned up a few times. The chain combines TRBV28 with TRBJ1-4, with D perhaps matching TRBD1 (5 bases). There are 14 residues in the CDR3. Germline lookup yields CDR1 MDHEN and CDR2 SYDVKM. V shed 6 bases and J shed 0 bases, with 8 bases lying between them. The CDR3 bases are TGTGCCAGCAGAGACAGTGCAACTAATGAAAAACTGTTTTTT. Translating gives CASRDSATNEKLFF.

This clonotype has more than one count but fewer than ten. CDR3 residues: CASNETPITSEFF. Here the CDR3 DNA reads TGTGCCAGCAACGAAACCCCAATTACTAGCGAGTTCTTC. The chain is built from TRBV21-1 and TRBJ2-1. TRBV21-1 is listed as a pseudogene. The CDR3 loop spans 13 amino acids.

The gene calls are TRBV21-1 and TRBJ2-7; TRBD1 is taken as the D call from the table, unchecked against the DNA. TRBV21-1 is a documented pseudogene. This CDR3 is built from 13 residues. The CDR3 reads CASRVGTGGEQYF. The CDR3 DNA is TGTGCCAGCAGGGTCGGGACAGGGGGCGAGCAGTACTTC.